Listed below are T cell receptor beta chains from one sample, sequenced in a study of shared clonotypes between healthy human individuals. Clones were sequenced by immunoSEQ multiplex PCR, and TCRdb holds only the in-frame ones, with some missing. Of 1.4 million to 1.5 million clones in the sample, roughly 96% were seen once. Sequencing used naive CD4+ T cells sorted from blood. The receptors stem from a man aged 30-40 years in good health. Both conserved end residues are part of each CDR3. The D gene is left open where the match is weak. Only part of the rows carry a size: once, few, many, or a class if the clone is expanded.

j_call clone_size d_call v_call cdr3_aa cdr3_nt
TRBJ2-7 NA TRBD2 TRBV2 CASSPGLAGREQYF TGTGCCAGCAGCCCGGGACTAGCGGGGCGCGAGCAGTACTTC
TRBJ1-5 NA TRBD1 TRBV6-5 CASSADRARNQPQHF TGTGCCAGCAGCGCCGACAGGGCACGAAATCAGCCCCAGCATTTT
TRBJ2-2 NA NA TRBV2 CASRPPGAQNTGELFF TGTGCCAGCAGGCCTCCAGGGGCTCAGAACACCGGGGAGCTGTTTTTT
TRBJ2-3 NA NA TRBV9 CASGPGRQGVLDTQYF TGTGCCAGTGGACCGGGTAGGCAGGGAGTGTTAGATACGCAGTATTTT
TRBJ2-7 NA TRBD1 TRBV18 CASSPPPRDRVGVEQYF TGTGCCAGCTCACCACCCCCTCGGGACAGGGTGGGGGTCGAGCAGTACTTC
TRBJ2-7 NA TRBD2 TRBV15 CASHWAKASGKYEQYF TGTGCCAGCCACTGGGCTAAGGCTAGCGGAAAATACGAGCAGTACTTC
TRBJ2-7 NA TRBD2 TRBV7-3 CASSLTRLAGVPYEQYF TGTGCCAGCAGCTTAACCCGACTAGCGGGAGTCCCCTACGAGCAGTACTTC
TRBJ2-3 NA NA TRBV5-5 CASSVLVPAGTDTQYF TGTGCCAGCAGCGTGCTCGTACCAGCCGGCACAGATACGCAGTATTTT
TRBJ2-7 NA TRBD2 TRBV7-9 CASTPLAGRGYEQYF TGTGCCAGCACACCTCTAGCGGGACGGGGCTACGAGCAGTACTTC
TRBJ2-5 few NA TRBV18 CASSPQGGETQYF TGTGCCAGCTCACCCCAGGGAGGAGAGACCCAGTACTTC
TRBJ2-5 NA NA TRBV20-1 CSARDGTEYF TGCAGTGCTAGAGATGGTACGGAGTACTTC
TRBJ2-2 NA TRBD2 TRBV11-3 CASSPFPREGLNTGELFF TGTGCCAGCAGCCCATTCCCTCGGGAGGGCCTGAACACCGGGGAGCTGTTTTTT
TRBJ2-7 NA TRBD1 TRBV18 CASSFSGTGGHEQYF TGTGCCAGCTCATTTTCCGGGACAGGGGGCCACGAGCAGTACTTC
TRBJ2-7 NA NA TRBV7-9 CASSPPGSSHEQYF TGTGCCAGCAGCCCGCCGGGGAGTAGCCACGAGCAGTACTTC
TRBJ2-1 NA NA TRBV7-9 CASSRAGGGHNEQFF TGTGCCAGCAGCCGCGCCGGAGGGGGCCATAATGAGCAGTTCTTC
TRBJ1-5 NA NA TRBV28 CASSASRGSQHF TGTGCCAGCAGTGCATCCAGGGGTAGCCAGCATTTT
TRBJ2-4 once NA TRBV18 CASSPRDARDIQYF TGTGCCAGCTCCCCCCGGGACGCCCGAGACATTCAGTACTTC
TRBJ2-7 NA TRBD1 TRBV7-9 CASSSRQGIESYEQYF TGTGCCAGCAGCTCACGACAGGGAATAGAATCCTACGAGCAGTACTTC
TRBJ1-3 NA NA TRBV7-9 CASSPQGGTGNTIYF TGTGCCAGCAGCCCCCAGGGAGGGACTGGAAACACCATATATTTT
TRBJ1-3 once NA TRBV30 CAWSVRGGPSGNTIYF TGTGCCTGGAGTGTACGAGGCGGACCTTCTGGAAACACCATATATTTT
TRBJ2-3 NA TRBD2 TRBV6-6 CASSYAGGGDTQYF TGTGCCAGCAGTTACGCGGGAGGGGGAGATACGCAGTATTTT
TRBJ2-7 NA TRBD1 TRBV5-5 CASSRPSGQVDEQYF TGTGCCAGCAGCCGTCCATCGGGACAGGTAGACGAGCAGTACTTC
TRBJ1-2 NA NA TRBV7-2 CASSLIQGTVYGYTF TGTGCCAGCAGCTTGATCCAGGGGACTGTCTATGGCTACACCTTC
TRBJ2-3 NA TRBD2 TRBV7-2 CASSLAGTSGSGGTQYF TGTGCCAGCAGCTTAGCCGGGACTAGCGGTAGCGGGGGTACGCAGTATTTT
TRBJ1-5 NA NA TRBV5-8 CASSLDYQPQHF TGTGCCAGCAGTCTGGATTATCAGCCCCAGCATTTT
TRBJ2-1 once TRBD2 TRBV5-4 CASSLINREAFNEQFF TGTGCCAGCAGCTTGATTAACCGGGAGGCCTTCAATGAGCAGTTCTTC
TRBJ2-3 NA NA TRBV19 CASKKEPGLRHVTQYF TGTGCCAGTAAAAAAGAGCCGGGACTGAGGCATGTTACGCAGTATTTT
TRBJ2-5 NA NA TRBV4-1 CASSQDRDGILETQYF TGCGCCAGCAGCCAAGATCGGGATGGAATCTTGGAGACCCAGTACTTC
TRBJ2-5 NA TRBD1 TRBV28 CASSAGGRETQYF TGTGCCAGCAGTGCAGGGGGCAGAGAGACCCAGTACTTC
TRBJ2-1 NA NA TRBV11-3 CASSQISGSYNEQFF TGTGCCAGCAGCCAGATATCGGGCTCCTACAATGAGCAGTTCTTC
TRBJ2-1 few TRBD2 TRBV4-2 CASSQGLAGDNEQFF TGTGCCAGCAGCCAAGGACTAGCGGGAGACAATGAGCAGTTCTTC
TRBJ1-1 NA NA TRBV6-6 CASSYGVWNTEAFF TGTGCCAGCAGTTACGGGGTATGGAACACTGAAGCTTTCTTT
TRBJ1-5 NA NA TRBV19 CASSSDGGRYSNQPQHF TGTGCCAGTAGTAGCGACGGGGGTCGATATAGCAATCAGCCCCAGCATTTT
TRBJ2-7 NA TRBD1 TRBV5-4 CASSPRDRFSGEQYF TGTGCCAGCAGCCCCCGGGACAGGTTTTCCGGCGAGCAGTACTTC
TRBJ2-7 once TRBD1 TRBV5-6 CASSQDRGFEQYF TGTGCCAGCTCCCAGGACAGGGGGTTCGAGCAGTACTTC
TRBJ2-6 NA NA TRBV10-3 CAISDSVGRSGANVLTF TGTGCCATCAGTGATTCTGTCGGACGCTCTGGGGCCAACGTCCTGACTTTC
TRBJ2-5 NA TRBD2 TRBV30 CAWSHLAEETQYF TGTGCCTGGAGTCACCTAGCGGAAGAGACCCAGTACTTC
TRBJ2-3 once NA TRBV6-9 CASSVRDYTDTQYF TGTGCCAGCAGTGTTCGTGACTACACAGATACGCAGTATTTT
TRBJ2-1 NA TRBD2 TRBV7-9 CASSFPGRGPYNEQFF TGTGCCAGCAGCTTCCCCGGGAGGGGCCCCTACAATGAGCAGTTCTTC
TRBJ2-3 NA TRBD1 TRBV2 CASSERQGSADTQYF TGTGCCAGCAGTGAGAGACAGGGCTCCGCAGATACGCAGTATTTT
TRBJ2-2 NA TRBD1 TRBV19 CASSQGGNTGELFF TGTGCCAGTTCCCAAGGGGGCAACACCGGGGAGCTGTTTTTT
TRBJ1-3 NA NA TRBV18 CASSPPGGGSGNTIYF TGTGCCAGCTCACCACCGGGCGGCGGCTCTGGAAACACCATATATTTT
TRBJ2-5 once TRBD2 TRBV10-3 CAISVGLAGQETQYF TGTGCCATCAGTGTGGGACTAGCGGGGCAAGAGACCCAGTACTTC
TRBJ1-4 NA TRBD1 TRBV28 CASSLIRQGMAGEKLFF TGTGCCAGCAGTTTAATCCGACAGGGGATGGCGGGGGAAAAACTGTTTTTT
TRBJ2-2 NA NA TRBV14 CASSHGSGELFF TGTGCCAGCAGCCATGGGTCCGGGGAGCTGTTTTTT
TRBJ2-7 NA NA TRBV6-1 CASSRNTYEQYF TGTGCCAGCAGTAGGAATACCTACGAGCAGTACTTC
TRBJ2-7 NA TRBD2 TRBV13 CASSLVLAGEVEQYF TGTGCCAGCAGCTTAGTATTAGCGGGAGAAGTCGAGCAGTACTTC
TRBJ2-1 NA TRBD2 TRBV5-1 CASSPGGSSYNEQFF TGCGCCAGCAGCCCGGGGGGGAGTTCCTACAATGAGCAGTTCTTC
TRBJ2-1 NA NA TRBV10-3 CAISDRGANEQFF TGTGCCATCAGTGATCGAGGGGCAAATGAGCAGTTCTTC
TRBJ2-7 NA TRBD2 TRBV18 CASSPLGSGLNSYEQYF TGTGCCAGCTCACCCCTGGGTAGCGGGCTTAACTCCTACGAGCAGTACTTC
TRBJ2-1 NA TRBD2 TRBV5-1 CASSSPGTSAREQFF TGCGCCAGCAGCTCCCCCGGGACTAGCGCGCGTGAGCAGTTCTTC
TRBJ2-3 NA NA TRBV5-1 CASSLQGSPDTQYF TGCGCCAGCAGCTTACAAGGGTCCCCAGATACGCAGTATTTT
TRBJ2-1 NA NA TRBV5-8 CASSIYNEQFF TGTGCCAGCAGTATCTACAATGAGCAGTTCTTC
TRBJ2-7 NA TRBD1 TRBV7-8 CASSPGQVGPRDEQYF TGTGCCAGCAGCCCGGGACAGGTAGGCCCTAGGGACGAGCAGTACTTC
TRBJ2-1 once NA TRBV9 CASSVVGDSYNEQFF TGTGCCAGCAGCGTAGTCGGGGACTCCTACAATGAGCAGTTCTTC